This T cell receptor (beta chain) was captured in a study of T-cell reconstitution after alpha-beta-depleted transplantation in children. Preparation of the TCRbeta library was carried out with unique molecular identifiers. TCRdb redid the calling of the PCR reads with MiXCR, one entry per CDR3 protein. Seen here are about 370,000 distinct CDR3 sequences, around 21% observed once, and the top ten hold 3% to 4%. Per germline, CDR1 LGHNA and CDR2 YSLEER. The CDR3 totals 15 residues. V was cut by 5 bases and J by 7 bases, with 18 bases left in between. The chain links TRBV4-3 to TRBJ2-1; D gene unclear. The sequence was collected from a human donor who donated a stem cell graft to a child with acute myeloid leukemia. The source material was PBMCs from the stem cell graft donor, sampled from the stem cell graft. CDR3 in amino acids: CASSYGVESRNEQFF. CDR3 coding DNA: TGCGCCAGCAGCTACGGCGTGGAGTCCCGGAATGAGCAGTTCTTC.